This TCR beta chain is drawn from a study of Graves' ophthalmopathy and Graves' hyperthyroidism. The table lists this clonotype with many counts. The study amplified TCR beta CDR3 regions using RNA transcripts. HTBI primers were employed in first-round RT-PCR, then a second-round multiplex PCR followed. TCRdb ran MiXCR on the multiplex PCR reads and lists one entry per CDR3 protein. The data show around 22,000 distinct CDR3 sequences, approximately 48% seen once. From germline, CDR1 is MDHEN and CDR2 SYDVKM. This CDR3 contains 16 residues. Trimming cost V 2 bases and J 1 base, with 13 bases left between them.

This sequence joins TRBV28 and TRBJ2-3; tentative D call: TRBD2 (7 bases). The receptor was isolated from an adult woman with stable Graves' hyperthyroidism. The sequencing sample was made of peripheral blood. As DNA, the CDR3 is TGTGCCAGCAGTTTAGGGGGGGCGGCTGGCACAGATACGCAGTATTTT. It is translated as CASSLGGAAGTDTQYF.